This passage covers 8 T cell receptor beta chains from one sample sequenced in a study of OX40 agonist ivuxolimab in advanced cancers. TCRdb's copy holds only in-frame clones and misses some; the assay was immunoSEQ multiplex PCR. The sample contains over 150,000 clones, around 94% of which appear only once. The sample consisted of CD4+ or CD8+ T cells sorted from blood, taken in a trial of the OX40 agonist ivuxolimab. The receptors were sampled from an adult with an advanced solid tumor such as melanoma, head and neck, liver or kidney cancer.

The gene calls are TRBV6-5 and TRBJ1-1; D call uncertain. Trimming shortened V by 6 bases and J by 6 bases, and 20 bases separated the two germline ends. The CDR3 consists of 15 residues. The V gene's germline CDR1 is MNHEY and CDR2 SVGAGI. CDR3: CASSPPGSRQAEAFF. The CDR3 nucleotides are TGTGCCAGCAGCCCACCCGGGTCCAGGCAAGCTGAAGCTTTCTTT.

The sample holds one count of this clone. CDR3 region: CASSFRGTSDYEQYF. CDR3 sequence (DNA): TGTGCCAGCAGCTTCCGGGGGACTAGCGACTACGAGCAGTACTTC. This rearrangement joins TRBV11-2 to TRBJ2-7, with 10 bases matching TRBD2. From germline, CDR1 is SGHAT and CDR2 FQNNGV. The CDR3 spans 15 residues. Unmatched junction bases numbered 5, after V lost 3 bases and J lost 3 bases.

This chain uses TRBV18 with TRBJ1-5, with D perhaps TRBD1 (6 bases). Looked up from germline, CDR1 is KGHSH and CDR2 is LQKENI. V lost 0 bases, J lost 5 bases, and 14 bases lay in between. The CDR3 sequence is 16 residues long. DNA for the CDR3: TGTGCCAGCTCACCACCCCCACAGGGAGGGTATCAGCCCCAGCATTTT. This gives the protein CASSPPPQGGYQPQHF.

The rearrangement uses TRBV11-3 and TRBJ2-5, with a weak D call TRBD2 (6 bases). V lost 2 bases to trimming and J lost 5 bases, with 12 bases between them. The CDR3 length is 14 residues. CDR1 is SGHNT and CDR2 is YENEEA in the germline V gene. CDR3 coding DNA: TGTGCCAGCAGCTTACATGGAGGGTCGGAGACCCAGTACTTC. It codes for CASSLHGGSETQYF.

V gene TRBV14 combines with J gene TRBJ2-5; possibly TRBD1 for D (5 bases). The germline V gene encodes CDR1 SGHDN and CDR2 FVKESK. This CDR3 has 12 amino acids. V lost 2 bases, J lost 5 bases, and 6 bases lay in between. CDR3 region: CASSQQGETQYF. CDR3 coding DNA: TGTGCCAGCAGCCAACAGGGCGAGACCCAGTACTTC.

V is TRBV7-9 and J is TRBJ1-2, with 7 bases lining up with TRBD1. The trim removed 7 bases at V and 8 bases at J, leaving 16 bases unmatched. The germline V gene has CDR1 SEHNR and CDR2 FQNEAQ (reference sequence). This CDR3 is built from 15 residues. DNA for the CDR3: TGTGCCAGCACCTCCCGGCGACAGGGAATAGGGGGCTACACCTTC. Its translation is CASTSRRQGIGGYTF.

The chain's CDR3 is CASSRTGKGNQPQHF. The CDR3 bases are TGTGCCAGCAGCCGGACAGGGAAGGGCAATCAGCCCCAGCATTTT. The rearrangement links TRBV6-5 to TRBJ1-5; 8 bases align to TRBD1. V gave up 6 bases and J gave up 2 bases; unmatched junction bases: 6. CDR1 is MNHEY, CDR2 SVGAGI, per germline. This CDR3 comprises 15 residues.

The chain combines TRBV11-2 with TRBJ2-3; D may be TRBD2 (6 bases). The CDR3 extends over 19 amino acids. CDR1 is SGHAT and CDR2 is FQNNGV in the germline V gene. V lost 2 bases, J lost 0 bases, and 21 bases lay in between. In DNA form, the CDR3 reads TGTGCCAGCAGCTTACTGGCCTTTAGCTCGGGGGTGAGCACAGATACGCAGTATTTT. This encodes CASSLLAFSSGVSTDTQYF.